These 19 T cell receptor beta chains came from one sample sequenced in a study of cytomegalovirus exposure and HLA in healthy donors (TCRdb year 2017). Libraries were built with the immunoSEQ multiplex PCR assay. For the multiplex PCR, a mixture combining 60 forward primers for TCR Vbeta segments and 13 reverse primers for TCR Jbeta segments was used. TCRdb stores this immuneACCESS table with in-frame sequences only. Part of the clones is absent; in the studies checked, under half of the shortfall reflects unresolved V genes, and no reason is known for the rest. In this sample the table shows 120,000 to 150,000 clones, around 80% of which occur a single time. 8.8% of the sample is held by the ten biggest clonotypes. The material sequenced was PBMCs. These receptors originate from a woman between 50 and 59 years old in good health and CMV-seropositive.

V gene TRBV19 combines with J gene TRBJ1-1; TRBD1 is a possible D gene (5 bases). The CDR3 loop spans 11 amino acids. CDR1 and CDR2 (germline): LNHDA, SQIVND (reference sequence). V was trimmed by 3 bases and J by 8 bases, leaving 7 bases between them. The CDR3 region has the DNA TGTGCCAGTAGTATGACAGCAGAAGCTTTCTTT. It encodes CASSMTAEAFF.

The V gene is TRBV2, the J gene TRBJ2-3; 11 nucleotides agree with TRBD2. CDR3 length: 15 residues. Trimming took 3 bases from V and 8 from J; bases not matched to a gene: 7. The V gene's germline CDR1 is SNHLY and CDR2 FYNNEI. CDR3 coding DNA: TGTGCCAGCAGTGAGTCTAGCGGGGGGATAAGTACGCAGTATTTT. Translating it yields CASSESSGGISTQYF. The full variable domain, its missing parts supplied by reference TRBV2 and TRBJ2-3, is EPEVTQTPSHQVTQMGQEVILRCVPISNHLYFYWYRQILGQKVEFLVSFYNNEISEKSEIFDDQFSVERPDGSNFTLKIRSTKLEDSAMYFCASSESSGGISTQYFGPGTRLTVL.

The CDR3 DNA reads as TGTGCCAGCAGTGCCCAGACTAGTTATCAAGAGACCCAGTACTTC. It translates to CASSAQTSYQETQYF. The V call is TRBV6-6, the J call TRBJ2-5; maybe TRBD2 (6 bases). Germline CDR1 MNHNY, CDR2 SVGAGI (reference sequence). V dropped 5 bases and J dropped 2 bases, with 15 bases sitting between them. This CDR3 spans 15 amino acids.

V usage is TRBV16 and J usage is TRBJ1-6, with TRBD1 matching 9 bases. CDR1 and CDR2 from the germline V gene are KGHSY and FQNENV. CDR3 size: 16 residues. Trimming cost V 2 bases and J 8 bases; bases outside gene matches: 7. CDR3 nucleotides: TGTGCCAGCAGCCAACTCCCGGGACAGGGAGATTCACCCCTCCACTTT. The encoded protein is CASSQLPGQGDSPLHF. Filled out from reference TRBV16 and TRBJ1-6, the complete variable domain reads GEEVAQTPKHLVRGEGQKAKLYCAPIKGHSYVFWYQQVLKNEFKFLISFQNENVFDETGMPKERFSAKCLPNSPCSLEIQATKLEDSAVYFCASSQLPGQGDSPLHFGNGTRLTVT.

The chain carries TRBV7-3 and TRBJ2-1; D ambiguous. CDR1 and CDR2 from the germline V gene are SGHTA and FQGTGA. The V end lost 5 bases, the J end lost 5 bases, and 10 bases lay between the germline ends. The CDR3 runs 13 residues. CDR3 protein: CASSPSRDNEQFF. The CDR3 DNA is TGTGCCAGCAGCCCATCTAGAGACAATGAGCAGTTCTTC. Drawing the rest from reference TRBV7-3 and TRBJ2-1, the complete variable domain is GAGVSQTPSNKVTEKGKYVELRCDPISGHTALYWYRQSLGQGPEFLIYFQGTGAADDSGLPNDRFFAVRPEGSVSTLKIQRTERGDSAVYLCASSPSRDNEQFFGPGTRLTVL.

The rearrangement uses TRBV14 and TRBJ2-7; D is possibly TRBD2 (5 bases). Trimming removed 0 bases from V and 0 bases from J, with 12 bases in between. The CDR3 spans 16 residues. Germline lookup yields CDR1 SGHDN and CDR2 FVKESK. The CDR3 loop is CASSQEPAEHSYEQYF. CDR3 coding DNA: TGTGCCAGCAGCCAAGAACCAGCGGAACACTCCTACGAGCAGTACTTC.

The CDR3 bases are TGTGCCAGCAAGTTCACGGGCTCGAGGGACACAGATACGCAGTATTTT. Amino acid sequence: CASKFTGSRDTDTQYF. The J gene is TRBJ2-3, the V gene TRBV6-9; D perhaps matches TRBD2 (5 bases). This CDR3 has 16 amino acids. Looked up from germline, CDR1 is MNHGY and CDR2 is SVAAGI. The V end was cut by 7 bases, the J end by 2 bases, with 19 bases between.

In DNA, the CDR3 is TGCGCCAGCAGCTCCAGGGGGAGCTCCTACAATGAGCAGTTCTTC. Amino acids: CASSSRGSSYNEQFF. The V call is TRBV5-1, the J call TRBJ2-1; 7 nucleotides line up with TRBD1. Germline loops: CDR1 SGHRS, CDR2 YFSETQ. This CDR3 comprises 15 residues. The V gene end was trimmed by 3 bases and the J gene end by 0 bases; junction bases not matched to a gene: 3.

The gene calls are TRBV10-3 and TRBJ1-2; TRBD1 agrees at 9 bases. The CDR3 has 18 residues. Germline V gene data show CDR1 as ENHRY and CDR2 as SYGVKD. The junction had 18 bases not matched to a gene; V was cut back by 8 bases and J by 2 bases. CDR3 nucleotide sequence: TGTGCCATCCGATTTACCCTTTTCCGGACAGGGGCCAACTATGGCTACACCTTC. Residues: CAIRFTLFRTGANYGYTF.

This chain uses TRBV4-1 with TRBJ2-7; 10 bases align to TRBD2. Per the germline V gene, CDR1 is MGHRA and CDR2 is YSYEKL. The J segment lost 4 bases and the V segment lost 0 bases, leaving 6 bases of the junction unmatched. There are 16 residues in the CDR3. The CDR3: CASSQDNSGGLYEQYF. The CDR3 bases are TGCGCCAGCAGCCAAGATAATAGCGGGGGGTTATACGAGCAGTACTTC.

The chain couples TRBV28 to TRBJ1-2, with TRBD1 identical over 8 bases. Germline V lookup: CDR1 MDHEN, CDR2 SYDVKM. The CDR3 is 12 residues long. V was pared by 6 bases and J by 4 bases, with 1 base of the junction left unmatched. The DNA for the CDR3 is TGTGCCAGCAGGGACAGGGCCTATGGCTACACCTTC. The encoded protein is CASRDRAYGYTF.

The chain employs TRBV19 and TRBJ2-6, with D possibly being TRBD1 (6 bases). Germline V gene lookup returns CDR1 LNHDA and CDR2 SQIVND (reference sequence). The CDR3 is 16 residues long. The V end was cut by 4 bases, the J end by 2 bases, with 12 bases between. The DNA for the CDR3 is TGTGCCAGTAGTAAACAGGGTGTCGCTGGGGCCAACGTCCTGACTTTC. Its protein is CASSKQGVAGANVLTF.

This chain uses TRBV9 with TRBJ2-1, with D unresolved. V lost 3 bases, J lost 3 bases, and 16 bases lay in between. The CDR3 sequence is 16 residues long. CDR1 SGDLS and CDR2 YYNGEE come from the germline V gene. The CDR3 coding sequence is TGTGCCAGCAGCGGGCGAGACGGAGCGAACTACAATGAGCAGTTCTTC. As protein: CASSGRDGANYNEQFF.

CDR3 amino acids: CASSLSGGAYEQYF. The CDR3 nucleotides read TGTGCCAGCAGCCTCTCCGGGGGGGCCTACGAGCAGTACTTC. J is TRBJ2-7 and V is TRBV11-2; TRBD2 aligns across 8 bases. V lost 5 bases, J lost 2 bases, and 5 bases stayed unmatched. From germline, CDR1 is SGHAT and CDR2 FQNNGV. There are 14 residues in the CDR3.

The V gene is TRBV5-1, the J gene TRBJ2-5; 7 nucleotides line up with TRBD1. V dropped 4 bases and J dropped 3; count of bases not matched to a gene: 6. CDR1 and CDR2 (germline): SGHRS, YFSETQ. The CDR3 extends over 14 amino acids. CDR3 DNA sequence: TGCGCCAGCAGCGGAAGGGGGCGCGAAGAGACCCAGTACTTC. Translated: CASSGRGREETQYF.

This chain uses TRBV27 with TRBJ2-2, with a weak D call TRBD1 (6 bases). Germline V gene data show CDR1 as MNHEY and CDR2 as SMNVEV (reference sequence). Trimming shortened V by 6 bases and J by 2 bases, and 22 bases separated the two germline ends. This CDR3 is built from 18 residues. The CDR3 coding sequence is TGTGCCAGCAGGACGCGGAAGGGGACATCCCTTAACACCGGGGAGCTGTTTTTT. The encoded protein is CASRTRKGTSLNTGELFF.

The rearrangement links TRBV27 to TRBJ2-1, with a weak D call TRBD2 (6 bases). V was clipped by 6 bases and J by 12 bases, with 18 bases between them. Germline V gene sequence: CDR1 MNHEY, CDR2 SMNVEV (reference sequence). The CDR3 consists of 13 residues. Here the CDR3 reads CASRSGGVSGQFF. Here the CDR3 DNA reads TGTGCCAGCAGGTCTGGCGGGGTATCCGGGCAGTTCTTC.

This clone was seen once. The J gene is TRBJ2-3, the V gene TRBV19, with 14 nucleotides matching TRBD2. CDR1 LNHDA and CDR2 SQIVND come from the germline V gene (reference sequence). This CDR3 is built from 15 residues. Trimming removed 5 bases from V and 6 bases from J; junction bases left unmatched: 4. The CDR3 reads CASSGLAGGRDTQYF. CDR3 in DNA: TGTGCCAGTAGTGGACTAGCGGGGGGCCGGGATACGCAGTATTTT.

This chain joins TRBV5-6 and TRBJ2-3; 9 nucleotides line up with TRBD2. The CDR3 is 17 residues long. V was pared by 3 bases and J by 8 bases, with 16 bases of the junction left unmatched. Germline CDR1 reads SGHDT; CDR2 reads YYEEEE. The CDR3 loop reads CASSSAGGGGALGTQYF. CDR3 bases: TGTGCCAGCAGCTCTGCGGGGGGCGGGGGGGCCTTAGGTACGCAGTATTTT.